This is a list of T cell receptor beta chains from one sample in a study of early T cells in non-severe SARS-CoV-2 infection. TCRdb analysed the 5' RACE reads with MiXCR anew, one entry per CDR3 protein. Of some 57,000 distinct CDR3 sequences listed, more than 9% are singletons. Source material: whole blood. Receptors originate from an adult who was a healthcare worker with PCR-confirmed SARS-CoV-2 infection or an uninfected control (not recorded which). CDR3s include the opening cysteine and the closing phenylalanine or tryptophan. Fields, in order: J gene, clone size, V gene, D gene, CDR3 DNA, CDR3 protein. A D gene is named only where the DNA matches it firmly. Expanded clones are given a class, and other clones once, few, many or no size at all.

J: TRBJ1-6; size: many; V: TRBV19; D: NA; DNA: TGTGCCAGCAAGAGAGGGGTCAATTCACCCCTCCACTTT; CDR3: CASKRGVNSPLHF
J: TRBJ2-5; size: few; V: TRBV4-1; D: TRBD2; DNA: TGCGCCAGCAGCCAAGAACTAGCGGAAGAGACCCAGTACTTC; CDR3: CASSQELAEETQYF
J: TRBJ2-3; size: few; V: TRBV30; D: NA; DNA: TGTGCCTGGAGTGTATATGAAGATACGCAGTATTTT; CDR3: CAWSVYEDTQYF
J: TRBJ2-7; size: many; V: TRBV12-3/TRBV12-4; D: NA; DNA: TGTGCCAGCAGTACCTATCGATTTAGAGACGAGCAGTACTTC; CDR3: CASSTYRFRDEQYF
J: TRBJ2-1; size: many; V: TRBV20-1; D: NA; DNA: TGCAGTGCGACCGACCCGACCGAATACAATGAGCAGTTCTTC; CDR3: CSATDPTEYNEQFF
J: TRBJ1-1; size: many; V: TRBV12-3/TRBV12-4; D: NA; DNA: TGTGCCAGCAGTGCGACGGGGACCACTGAAGCTTTCTTT; CDR3: CASSATGTTEAFF
J: TRBJ2-3; size: NA; V: TRBV5-1; D: NA; DNA: TGCGCCAGCAGCTTGGCTTCACAGAGCACAGATACGCAGTATTTT; CDR3: CASSLASQSTDTQYF
J: TRBJ1-1; size: NA; V: TRBV11-1; D: NA; DNA: TGTGCCAGCAGCTTAGCGAGGAGGCGCACTGAAGTTTTCTTT; CDR3: CASSLARRRTEVFF
J: TRBJ1-1; size: many; V: TRBV5-1; D: NA; DNA: TGCGCCAGCAGCGTGGTCCATGTTTGGGTGATGAACACTGAAGCTTTCTTT; CDR3: CASSVVHVWVMNTEAFF
J: TRBJ2-5; size: many; V: TRBV18; D: NA; DNA: TGTGCCAGCTCACCCCGACAGATCCAAGAGACCCAGTACTTC; CDR3: CASSPRQIQETQYF
J: TRBJ2-5; size: many; V: TRBV29-1; D: TRBD1; DNA: TGCAGCGTAACAGGGGTGGAGAAGACCCAGTACTTC; CDR3: CSVTGVEKTQYF
J: TRBJ2-3; size: many; V: TRBV7-2; D: TRBD2; DNA: TGTGCCAGCAGCCCTCAAGCGGGAGCAGATACGCAGTATTTT; CDR3: CASSPQAGADTQYF
J: TRBJ2-3; size: NA; V: TRBV7-2; D: NA; DNA: TGTGCCAGCAGCTTAGTAGCACAGGTGTACACAGATACGCAGTATTTT; CDR3: CASSLVAQVYTDTQYF
J: TRBJ1-6; size: many; V: TRBV2; D: NA; DNA: TGTGCCAGCAGCCCCCCGGAGGCCGGGAATTCACCCCTCCACTTT; CDR3: CASSPPEAGNSPLHF
J: TRBJ2-5; size: many; V: TRBV5-4; D: TRBD2; DNA: TGTGCCAGCCACAAAACTAGCGGGGTACAAGAGACCCAGTACTTC; CDR3: CASHKTSGVQETQYF
J: TRBJ2-7; size: many; V: TRBV5-1; D: TRBD1; DNA: TGCGCCAGCAGCACGGGGACAGTCTCCTACGAGCAGTACTTC; CDR3: CASSTGTVSYEQYF
J: TRBJ2-1; size: many; V: TRBV5-4; D: TRBD1; DNA: TGTGCCAGCAGCTTGGTCAGGGGGCCCGCCCGGGAGCAGTTCTTC; CDR3: CASSLVRGPAREQFF
J: TRBJ2-3; size: few; V: TRBV10-3; D: TRBD2; DNA: TGTGCCATCTCTAGCGGGGATACGCAGTATTTT; CDR3: CAISSGDTQYF
J: TRBJ1-3; size: NA; V: TRBV7-9; D: NA; DNA: TGTGCCAGCAGCTTAGTTGGCTCTGGAAACACCATATATTTT; CDR3: CASSLVGSGNTIYF
J: TRBJ2-2; size: many; V: TRBV28; D: NA; DNA: TGTGCCAGCAGTTTACTGTCGGGAACCGGGGAGCTGTTTTTT; CDR3: CASSLLSGTGELFF
J: TRBJ2-4; size: many; V: TRBV7-2; D: NA; DNA: TGTGCCAGCAGCTTAGGGGCAGGCTTAAGGTCTCGGAAAAACATTCAGTACTTC; CDR3: CASSLGAGLRSRKNIQYF
J: TRBJ1-1; size: few; V: TRBV2; D: TRBD1; DNA: TGTGCAGTCGGACAGGGGCGCTTGAACACTGAAGCTTTCTTT; CDR3: CAVGQGRLNTEAFF
J: TRBJ1-5; size: once; V: TRBV7-9; D: NA; DNA: TGTGCCAGCAGCTTAGAGGGAATTAATCAGCCCCAGCATTTT; CDR3: CASSLEGINQPQHF